This T cell receptor (beta chain) is drawn from a study of CD8+ T cells in alopecia areata. CDR1 and CDR2 (germline): MNHEY, SVGAGI. This CDR3 spans 11 amino acids. Investigators isolated RNA and reverse transcribed it into cDNA to act as the sequencing template. Using immunoSEQ multiplex PCR, the repertoire was profiled, and TCRdb retains in-frame clones only, with some absent. The sample consists of around 190,000 clones, about 56% of them appearing once. General observations from the study: Scalp sample sequencing also detects resident alphabeta T cells of normal skin. It was less clear whether patients shared TCRs than it was in mice, possibly because of HLA.

Comment on this clone: What it recognizes is unknown.

The receptor's source is a human donor in good health. The chain links TRBV6-5 to TRBJ2-5; tentatively, D is TRBD1 (5 bases). Sequenced material: CD8+ T cells sorted from blood. The CDR3, as DNA: TGTGCGGTAGAGGAAGGGGCGACCCAGTACTTC. This codes for CAVEEGATQYF.